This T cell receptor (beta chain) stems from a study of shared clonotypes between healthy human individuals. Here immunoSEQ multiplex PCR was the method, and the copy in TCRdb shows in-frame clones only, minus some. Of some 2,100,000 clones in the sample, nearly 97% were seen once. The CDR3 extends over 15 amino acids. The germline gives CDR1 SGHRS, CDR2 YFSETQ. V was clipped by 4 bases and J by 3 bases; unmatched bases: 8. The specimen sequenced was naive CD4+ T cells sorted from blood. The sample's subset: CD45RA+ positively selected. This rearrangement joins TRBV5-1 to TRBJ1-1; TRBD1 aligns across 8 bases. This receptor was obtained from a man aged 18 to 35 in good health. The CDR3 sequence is CASSTGQGWDTEAFF. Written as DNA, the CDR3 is TGCGCCAGCAGCACCGGACAGGGATGGGACACTGAAGCTTTCTTT.